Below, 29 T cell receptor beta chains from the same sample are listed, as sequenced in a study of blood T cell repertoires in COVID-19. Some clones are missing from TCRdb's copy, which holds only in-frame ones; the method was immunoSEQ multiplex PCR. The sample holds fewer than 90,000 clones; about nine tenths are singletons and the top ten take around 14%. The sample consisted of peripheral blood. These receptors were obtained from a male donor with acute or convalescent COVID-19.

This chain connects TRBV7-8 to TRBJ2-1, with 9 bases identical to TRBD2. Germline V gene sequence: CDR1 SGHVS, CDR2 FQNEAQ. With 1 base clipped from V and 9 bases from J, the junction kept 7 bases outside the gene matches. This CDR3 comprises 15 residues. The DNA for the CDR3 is TGTGCCAGCAGCTTAGGGCGGGGGGGATCGGCTGAGCAGTTCTTC. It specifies CASSLGRGGSAEQFF. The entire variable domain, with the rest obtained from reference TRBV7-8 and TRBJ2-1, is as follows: GAGVSQSPRYKVAKRGQDVALRCDPISGHVSLFWYQQALGQGPEFLTYFQNEAQLDKSGLPSDRFFAERPEGSVSTLKIQRTQQEDSAVYLCASSLGRGGSAEQFFGPGTRLTVL.

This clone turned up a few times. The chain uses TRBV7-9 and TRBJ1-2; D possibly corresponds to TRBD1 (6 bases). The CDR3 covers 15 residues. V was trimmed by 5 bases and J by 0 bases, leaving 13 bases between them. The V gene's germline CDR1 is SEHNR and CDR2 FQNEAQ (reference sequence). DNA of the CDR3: TGTGCCAGCAGCCCCCGACAGGTCTCTAACTATGGCTACACCTTC. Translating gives CASSPRQVSNYGYTF.

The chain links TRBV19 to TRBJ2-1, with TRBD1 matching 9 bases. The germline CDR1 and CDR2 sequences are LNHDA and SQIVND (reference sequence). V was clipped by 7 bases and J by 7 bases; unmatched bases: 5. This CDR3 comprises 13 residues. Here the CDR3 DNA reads TGTGCCAGTACAGGACAGGGGTTGAATGAGCAGTTCTTC. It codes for CASTGQGLNEQFF.

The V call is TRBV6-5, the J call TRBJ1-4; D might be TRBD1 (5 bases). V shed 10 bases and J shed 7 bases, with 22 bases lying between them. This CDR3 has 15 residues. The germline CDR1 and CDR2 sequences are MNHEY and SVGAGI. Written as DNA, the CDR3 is TGTGCCATCCGTTATGAAGGGCGGGGGAGTGAAAAACTGTTTTTT. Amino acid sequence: CAIRYEGRGSEKLFF.

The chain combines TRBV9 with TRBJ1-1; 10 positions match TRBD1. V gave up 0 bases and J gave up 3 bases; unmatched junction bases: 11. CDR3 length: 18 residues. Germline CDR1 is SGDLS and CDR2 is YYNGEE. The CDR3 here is CASSVGLRQGALDTEAFF. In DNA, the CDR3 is TGTGCCAGCAGCGTAGGGCTAAGACAGGGGGCGTTGGACACTGAAGCTTTCTTT.

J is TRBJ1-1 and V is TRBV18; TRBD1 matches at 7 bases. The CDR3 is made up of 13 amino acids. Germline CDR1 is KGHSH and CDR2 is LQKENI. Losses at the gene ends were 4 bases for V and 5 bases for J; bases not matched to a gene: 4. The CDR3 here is CASSQTGQTEAFF. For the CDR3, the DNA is TGTGCCAGCTCACAGACAGGGCAGACTGAAGCTTTCTTT. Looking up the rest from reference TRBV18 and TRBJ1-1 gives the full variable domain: NAGVMQNPRHLVRRRGQEARLRCSPMKGHSHVYWYRQLPEEGLKFMVYLQKENIIDESGMPKERFSAEFPKEGPSILRIQQVVRGDSAAYFCASSQTGQTEAFFGQGTRLTVV.

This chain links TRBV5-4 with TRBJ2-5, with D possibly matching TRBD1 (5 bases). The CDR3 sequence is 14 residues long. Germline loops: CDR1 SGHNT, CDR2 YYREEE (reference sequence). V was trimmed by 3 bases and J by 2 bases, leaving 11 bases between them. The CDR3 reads CASSSVDSQETQYF. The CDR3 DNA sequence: TGTGCCAGCAGCTCCGTAGACAGTCAAGAGACCCAGTACTTC.

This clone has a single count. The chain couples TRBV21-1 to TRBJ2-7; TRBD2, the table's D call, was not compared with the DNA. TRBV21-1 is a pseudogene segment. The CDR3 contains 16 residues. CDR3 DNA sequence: TGTGCCAGCAGCAAAGCCCCGGGACTAGTGGACTACGAGCAGTACTTC. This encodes CASSKAPGLVDYEQYF.

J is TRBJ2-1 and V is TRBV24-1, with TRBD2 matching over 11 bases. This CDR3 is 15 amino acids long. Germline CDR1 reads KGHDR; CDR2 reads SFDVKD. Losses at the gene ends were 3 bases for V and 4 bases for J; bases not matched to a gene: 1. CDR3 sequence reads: CATSDLAGGYNEQFF. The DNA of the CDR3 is TGTGCCACCAGTGATCTAGCGGGGGGATACAATGAGCAGTTCTTC.

The CDR3 is CASSYSADRGIGYTF. CDR3 nucleotides: TGTGCCAGCAGTTACTCTGCGGACAGGGGGATTGGCTACACCTTC. This rearrangement joins TRBV6-5 to TRBJ1-2, with TRBD1 matching 10 bases. This CDR3 is built from 15 residues. The V gene's germline CDR1 is MNHEY and CDR2 SVGAGI. The ends lost 0 bases at V and 7 bases at J; junction bases unmatched: 5.

In DNA, the CDR3 is TGTGCCACCAGCAGAGACCAGGGGGCGGCGAATTCACCCCTCCACTTT. Its protein product is CATSRDQGAANSPLHF. This chain links TRBV15 with TRBJ1-6; 8 bases agree with TRBD1. Losses at the gene ends were 0 bases for V and 7 bases for J; bases not matched to a gene: 5. Germline CDR1 is LNHNV and CDR2 is YYDKDF (reference sequence). CDR3 length: 16 residues.

DNA of the CDR3: TGTGCCAGCAGTGAAGCGCTTCGGTCCTTCAATCAGCCCCAGCATTTT. This encodes CASSEALRSFNQPQHF. The chain links TRBV6-1 to TRBJ1-5; D unclear. The ends were cut back, 0 bases at V and 3 bases at J, with 12 bases in the middle. CDR1 is MNHNS and CDR2 is SASEGT in the germline V gene. The CDR3 extends over 16 amino acids.

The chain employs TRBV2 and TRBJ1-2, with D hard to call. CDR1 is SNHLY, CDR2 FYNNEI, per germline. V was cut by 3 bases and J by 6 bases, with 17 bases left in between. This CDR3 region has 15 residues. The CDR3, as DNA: TGTGCCAGCAGTGAGGTCTCGGGGATCCTCGATGGCTACACCTTC. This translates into CASSEVSGILDGYTF.

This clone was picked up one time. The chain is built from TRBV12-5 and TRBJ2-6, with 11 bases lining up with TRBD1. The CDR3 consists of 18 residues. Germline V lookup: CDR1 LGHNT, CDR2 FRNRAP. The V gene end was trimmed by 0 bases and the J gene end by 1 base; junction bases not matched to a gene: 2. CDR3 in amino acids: CASGLVGTGGSGANVLTF. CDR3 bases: TGTGCTAGTGGTTTGGTCGGGACAGGGGGTTCTGGGGCCAACGTCCTGACTTTC.

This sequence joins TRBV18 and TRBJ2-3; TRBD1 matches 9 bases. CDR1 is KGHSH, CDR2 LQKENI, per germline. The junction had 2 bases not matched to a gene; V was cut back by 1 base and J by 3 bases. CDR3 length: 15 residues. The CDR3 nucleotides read TGTGCCAGCTCACCACGGGACAGGGTAACAGATACGCAGTATTTT. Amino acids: CASSPRDRVTDTQYF.

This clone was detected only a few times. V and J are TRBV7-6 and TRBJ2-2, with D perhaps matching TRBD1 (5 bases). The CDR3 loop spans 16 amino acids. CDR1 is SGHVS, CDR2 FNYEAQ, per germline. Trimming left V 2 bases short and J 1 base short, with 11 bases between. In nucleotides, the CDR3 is TGTGCCAGCAGCTTACGACAGTCGCTGAACACCGGGGAGCTGTTTTTT. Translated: CASSLRQSLNTGELFF.

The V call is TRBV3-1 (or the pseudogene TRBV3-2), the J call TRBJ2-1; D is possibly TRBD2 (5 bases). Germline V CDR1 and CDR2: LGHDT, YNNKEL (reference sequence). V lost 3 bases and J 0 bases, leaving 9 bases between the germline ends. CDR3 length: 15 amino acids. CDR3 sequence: CASSQTGSSYNEQFF. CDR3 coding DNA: TGTGCCAGCAGCCAGACGGGGAGCTCCTACAATGAGCAGTTCTTC.

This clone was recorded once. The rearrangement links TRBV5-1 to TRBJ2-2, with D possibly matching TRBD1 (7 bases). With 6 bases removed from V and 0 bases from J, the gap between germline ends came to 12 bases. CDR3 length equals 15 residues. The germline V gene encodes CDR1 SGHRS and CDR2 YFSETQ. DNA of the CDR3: TGCGCCAGCACCCGGGGGACAGCGAACACCGGGGAGCTGTTTTTT. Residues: CASTRGTANTGELFF.

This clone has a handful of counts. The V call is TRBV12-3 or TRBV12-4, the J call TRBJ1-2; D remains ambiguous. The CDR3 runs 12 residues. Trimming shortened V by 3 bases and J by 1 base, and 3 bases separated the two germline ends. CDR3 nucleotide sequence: TGTGCCAGCAGTTTGAGTAACTATGGCTACACCTTC. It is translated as CASSLSNYGYTF.

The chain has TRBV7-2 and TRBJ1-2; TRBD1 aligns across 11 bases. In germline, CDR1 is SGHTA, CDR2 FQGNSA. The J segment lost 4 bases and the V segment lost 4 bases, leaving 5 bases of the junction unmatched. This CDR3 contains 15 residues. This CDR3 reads CASSSGQGATYGYTF. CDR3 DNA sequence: TGTGCCAGCAGCTCCGGACAGGGGGCGACCTATGGCTACACCTTC.

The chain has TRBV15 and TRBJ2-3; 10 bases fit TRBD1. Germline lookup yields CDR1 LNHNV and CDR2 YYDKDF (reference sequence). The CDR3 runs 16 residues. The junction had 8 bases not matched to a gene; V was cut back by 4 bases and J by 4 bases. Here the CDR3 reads CATSKQRTGGSDTQYF. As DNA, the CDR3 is TGTGCCACCAGCAAACAGCGGACAGGGGGGTCAGATACGCAGTATTTT.

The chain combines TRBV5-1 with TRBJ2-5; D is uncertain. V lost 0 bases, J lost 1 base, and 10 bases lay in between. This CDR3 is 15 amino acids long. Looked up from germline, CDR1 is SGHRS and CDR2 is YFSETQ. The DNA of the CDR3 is TGCGCCAGCAGCTTGGGCGGCAATCCCCAAGAGACCCAGTACTTC. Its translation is CASSLGGNPQETQYF.

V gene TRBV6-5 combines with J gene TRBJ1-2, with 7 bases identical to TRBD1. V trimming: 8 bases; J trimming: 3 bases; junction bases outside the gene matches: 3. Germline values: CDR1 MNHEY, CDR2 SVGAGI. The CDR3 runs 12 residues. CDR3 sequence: CASGTVDYGYTF. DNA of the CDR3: TGTGCCAGCGGGACAGTAGACTATGGCTACACCTTC.

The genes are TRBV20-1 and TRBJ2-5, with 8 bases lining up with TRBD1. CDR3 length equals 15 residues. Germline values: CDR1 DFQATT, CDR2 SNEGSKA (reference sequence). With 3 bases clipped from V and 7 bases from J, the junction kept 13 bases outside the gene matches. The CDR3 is CSASATGVEFGTQYF. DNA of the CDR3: TGCAGTGCTAGTGCGACAGGGGTAGAATTTGGGACCCAGTACTTC.

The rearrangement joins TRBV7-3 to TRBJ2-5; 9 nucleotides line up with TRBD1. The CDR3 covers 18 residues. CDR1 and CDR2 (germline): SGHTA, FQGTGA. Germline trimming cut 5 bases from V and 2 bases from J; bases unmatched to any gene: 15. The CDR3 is CASSLVPGQGRAQETQYF. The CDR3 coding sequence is TGTGCCAGCAGCCTCGTCCCGGGACAGGGTCGGGCTCAAGAGACCCAGTACTTC.

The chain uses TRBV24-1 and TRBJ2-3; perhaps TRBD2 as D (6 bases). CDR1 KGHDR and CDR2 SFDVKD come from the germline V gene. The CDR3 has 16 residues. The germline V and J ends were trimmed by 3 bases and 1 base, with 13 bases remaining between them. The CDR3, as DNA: TGTGCCACCAGTGATCCTGGGGGGATGGGCACAGATACGCAGTATTTT. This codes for CATSDPGGMGTDTQYF.

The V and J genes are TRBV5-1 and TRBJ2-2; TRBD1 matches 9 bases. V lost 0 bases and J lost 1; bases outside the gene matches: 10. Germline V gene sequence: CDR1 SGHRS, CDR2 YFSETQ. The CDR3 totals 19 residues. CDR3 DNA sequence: TGCGCCAGCAGCTTGGTGCCGGGACAGGGAGCCCTGAACACCGGGGAGCTGTTTTTT. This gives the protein CASSLVPGQGALNTGELFF.

Here the CDR3 reads CASSFSGVGANVLTF. The CDR3 region has the DNA TGTGCCAGCAGCTTCTCAGGGGTTGGGGCCAACGTCCTGACTTTC. The chain has TRBV11-2 and TRBJ2-6; D is possibly TRBD1 (6 bases). Germline V lookup: CDR1 SGHAT, CDR2 FQNNGV. The V end was cut by 3 bases, the J end by 3 bases, with 9 bases between. This CDR3 spans 15 amino acids.

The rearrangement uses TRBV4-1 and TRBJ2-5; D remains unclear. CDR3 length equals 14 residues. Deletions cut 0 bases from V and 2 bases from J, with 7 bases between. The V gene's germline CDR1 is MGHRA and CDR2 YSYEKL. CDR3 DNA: TGCGCCAGCAGCCAAGATAGTCGACAAGAGACCCAGTACTTC. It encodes CASSQDSRQETQYF.